The clone carrying this T cell receptor (beta chain) has at least ten counts. The antigen is undetermined. The CDR3 regions of TCR beta were amplified from RNA transcripts. TCR CDR3 underwent first-round RT-PCR with the HTBI primer set. TCRdb used MiXCR to reprocess the multiplex PCR reads, holding one entry per CDR3 protein. The sample shows about 300,000 distinct CDR3 sequences, 12% to 15% of them seen only once. The data stem from a study of T cells in Graves' hyperthyroidism and ophthalmopathy. Germline V gives CDR1 SGHNT, CDR2 YYREEE (reference sequence). The CDR3 consists of 16 residues. V gave up 1 base and J gave up 0 bases, with 13 bases separating them. The study, taken as a whole, reports: Ophthalmopathy, which appeared later, was predicted by the model a median approximately six months before onset.

Graves' hyperthyroidism showing no ophthalmopathy progression within 18 months was considered stable. Clinical symptoms, serum thyroxine and TRAb, thyroid ultrasound and orbital computed tomography were used for the diagnoses. The sequence came from a woman aged 40 to 50 with Graves' hyperthyroidism. Sequencing was carried out using blood. V and J are TRBV5-4 and TRBJ1-1, with a possible D match to TRBD1 (6 bases). Here the CDR3 reads CASSLIGGWMNTEAFF. CDR3 in DNA: TGTGCCAGCAGCTTGATCGGGGGCTGGATGAACACTGAAGCTTTCTTT.